Sequencing of this T cell receptor (beta chain) was carried out in a study of identical twins (dated by TCRdb to 2016 to 2017). Concerning the study at large: The study deep-sequenced TCR alpha and beta repertoires from monozygotic twins, unrelated adults of various ages and cord blood to test whether fetal clonotypes persist. To rule out contamination, replicate twin experiments were performed at different times with different library preparation protocols. Overall study results and their limits: Recombination models systematically underestimated out-of-frame TCR alpha sharing in monozygotic twins but agreed with sharing between unrelated individuals. Abundant cord blood beta clonotypes had fewer insertions, young adult naive repertoires showed a similar but weaker trend, and memory repertoires showed no such trend. Compared with coincidental sharing between unrelated individuals, an excess of low generation-probability sequences was observed among out-of-frame TCR alpha sequences shared between twins. In beta out-of-frame sequences, excess twin sharing was weaker, because having fewer shared sequences lowered the signal-to-noise ratio. Invariant T cells such as MAIT and iNKT could partly confound zero-insertion analyses, though diverse VJ usage argued against this for most clonotypes. Conclusions relied on cross-sectional statistical analysis, since the same donors could not be followed over many years.

The library was prepared using 5' RACE. For sequencing, an Illumina HiSeq 2000 was employed. A universal primer binding site was added through template switching, and the final cDNA carried a unique molecular identifier so that TCR cDNA molecules could be counted accurately. Specific primers in the conserved constant-segment region were used to synthesize first-strand cDNA for the TCR alpha and beta chains. To control for contamination, each cDNA library was double barcoded with a SMART-Mk sample barcode plus Illumina barcodes. TruSeq adapter sequences, together with Illumina sample barcodes, were added in two successive PCR steps. Sequencing of the TCR alpha and beta cDNA libraries was done on the Illumina HiSeq platform using custom primers. For the original study's pipeline: MiGEC processed the raw reads to extract unique molecular identifiers, while MiXCR was used to determine the CDR3 positions. For each individual, recombination models were inferred using an EM algorithm with the repgenHMM and IGoR tools. Shared clonotypes were analyzed with the tcR package in R, and sharing was normalized by the product of cloneset sizes. To study raw recombination without the effects of thymic and clonal selection, out-of-frame nonproductive sequences were analyzed. In-frame beta chains were kept once TCRdb had trimmed the public reads at Q25 with fastp and called clones with MiXCR. Each CDR3 protein gets just one entry, which takes the most common genes and DNA from the rows behind it. It is TCRdb's table, rather than the study itself, that gives the V and J calls and clone size. The sample table shows approximately 700,000 distinct CDR3 sequences, and around 6% are seen once. 1.5% to 2% of the sample goes to the ten largest clones.

Only healthy Caucasian donors were included. Three unrelated non-twin adults were also sequenced: a male aged 18 to 30, a male aged 50 to 60 and a female aged 50 to 60. Miltenyi CD45RO+ enrichment and human naive T-cell isolation kits were used to isolate memory (CD45RO+) and naive T cells from PBMC. This clonotype occurred many times. This clone's antigen is unknown. No base quality values were provided; no much bigger clone lies one nucleotide off. Germline trimming amounts to 0 bases on V and 8 bases on J, with 8 as the count of junction bases outside the gene matches. The CDR3 runs 16 amino acids, cysteine and phenylalanine included. CDR3 DNA is the only sequence kept; it has 48 bases, read in frame from the first base. CDR1 and CDR2, looked up from the germline V gene, are ENHRY and SYGVKD.

The chain is made from TRBV10-3 and TRBJ2-1, and 9 bases in between align with TRBD1. This sequence was found in a man between 18 and 35 years old in good health. Sequencing input: naive T cells sorted from blood. Explained via the paper, the cell subset or site label denotes: cells isolated with a human naive T-cell isolation kit. CDR3 loop: CAISESTGTGLYEQFF. The bases are TGTGCCATCAGTGAGTCGACCGGGACAGGGTTGTATGAGCAGTTCTTC.